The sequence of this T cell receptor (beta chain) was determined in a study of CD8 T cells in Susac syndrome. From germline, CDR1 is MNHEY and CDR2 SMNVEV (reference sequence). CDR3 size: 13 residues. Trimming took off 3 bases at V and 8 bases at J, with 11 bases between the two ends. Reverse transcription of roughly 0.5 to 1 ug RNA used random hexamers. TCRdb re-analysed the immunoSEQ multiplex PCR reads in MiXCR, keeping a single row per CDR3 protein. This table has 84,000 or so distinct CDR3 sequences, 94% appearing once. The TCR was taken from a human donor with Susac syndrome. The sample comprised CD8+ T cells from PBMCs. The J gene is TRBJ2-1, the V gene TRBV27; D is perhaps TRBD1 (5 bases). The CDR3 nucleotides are TGTGCCAGCAGTTTCGTTGGGGCGGATGAGCAGTTCTTC. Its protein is CASSFVGADEQFF.